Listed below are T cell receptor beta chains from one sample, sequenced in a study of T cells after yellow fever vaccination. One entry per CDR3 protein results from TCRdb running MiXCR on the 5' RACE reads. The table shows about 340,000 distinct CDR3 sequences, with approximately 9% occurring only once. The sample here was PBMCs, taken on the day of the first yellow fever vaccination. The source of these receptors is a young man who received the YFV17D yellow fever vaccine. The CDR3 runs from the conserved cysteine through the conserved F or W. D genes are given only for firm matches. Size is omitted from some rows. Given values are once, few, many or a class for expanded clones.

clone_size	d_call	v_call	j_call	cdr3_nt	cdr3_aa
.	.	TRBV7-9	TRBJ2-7	TGTGCCAGCAGCCCAAAAATCTACGAGCAGTACTTC	CASSPKIYEQYF
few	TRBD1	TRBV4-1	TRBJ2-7	TGCGCCAGCAGCGATAATCACAGACAGGGCGGATACGAGCAGTACTTC	CASSDNHRQGGYEQYF
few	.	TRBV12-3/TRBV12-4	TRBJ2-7	TGTGCCAGCAGTTTTGGGGGCTGGGAGCAGTACTTC	CASSFGGWEQYF
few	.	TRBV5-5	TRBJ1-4	TGTGCCAGCAGCATGAGACAGGCAGACGCCAGAAAACTGTTTTTT	CASSMRQADARKLFF
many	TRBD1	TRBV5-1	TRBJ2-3	TGCGCCAGCAGCTCGGGACAGAGTCTAGGGACCTATGACACAGATACGCAGTATTTT	CASSSGQSLGTYDTDTQYF
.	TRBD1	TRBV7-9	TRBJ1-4	TGTGCCAGCAGCTTATTCCGGGACAGTGCAACTAATGAAAAACTGTTTTTT	CASSLFRDSATNEKLFF
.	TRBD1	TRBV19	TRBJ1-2	TGTGCCAGTAGTATCTTCGGACAGGGTAACTATGGCTACACCTTC	CASSIFGQGNYGYTF
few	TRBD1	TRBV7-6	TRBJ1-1	TGTGCCAGCAGCCCCATGACAGGGGGTACTGAAGCTTTCTTT	CASSPMTGGTEAFF
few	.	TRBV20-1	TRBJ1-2	TGCAGTGCTAGGGCGGGCTATGGCTACACCTTC	CSARAGYGYTF
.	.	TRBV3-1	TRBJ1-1	TGTGCCAGCAGCCACTGGAATAACACTGAAGCTTTCTTT	CASSHWNNTEAFF
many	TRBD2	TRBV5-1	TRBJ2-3	TGCGCCAGCAGCGCGGGGGAGCTTGCAGATACGCAGTATTTT	CASSAGELADTQYF
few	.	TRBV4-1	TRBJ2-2	TGCGCCAGCAGTGTGGTCGAGGACACCGGGGAGCTGTTTTTT	CASSVVEDTGELFF
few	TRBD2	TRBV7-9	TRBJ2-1	TGTGCCAGCAGCGGGAGGGGAGGTGAGCAGTTCTTC	CASSGRGGEQFF
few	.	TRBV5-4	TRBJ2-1	TGTGCCAGCAGCACAGGGAGGGGGTCCTCCTACAATGAGCAGTTCTTC	CASSTGRGSSYNEQFF
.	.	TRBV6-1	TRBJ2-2	TGTGCCAGCAGACTTACAGGCGCGGGCGGGGAGCTGTTTTTT	CASRLTGAGGELFF
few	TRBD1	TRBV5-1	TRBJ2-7	TGCGCCAGCAGCCTAGGACAGGGAGCGAGGGAGCAGTACTTC	CASSLGQGAREQYF
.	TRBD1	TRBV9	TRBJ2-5	TGTGCCAGCAGCGTACAGGGGGAATCGGAGACCCAGTACTTC	CASSVQGESETQYF
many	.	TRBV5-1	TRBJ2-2	TGCGCCAGCAGCCGTGGAGGGACCGGGGAGCTGTTTTTT	CASSRGGTGELFF
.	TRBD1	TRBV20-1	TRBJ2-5	TGCAGTGGAACAGGGGGCGCGGATGGAGAGACCCAGTACTTC	CSGTGGADGETQYF
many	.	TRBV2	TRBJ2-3	TGTGCCAGCAGCTACACAGATACGCAGTATTTT	CASSYTDTQYF